The source of this TCR beta chain is a study of T cell repertoires in cytomegalovirus infection. V lost 3 bases to trimming and J lost 2 bases, with 9 bases between them. CDR3 length: 14 residues. CDR1 and CDR2 from the germline V gene are MNHEY and SMNVEV (reference sequence). TCRdb used MiXCR to reprocess the reads, holding one entry per CDR3 protein. The sample yields hundreds of thousands of distinct CDR3 sequences, around 30% seen once. With regard to this clonotype: What it recognizes is unknown.

The clonotype comes from a human donor in good health (CMV status not recorded). Some clones in this sample may be carry-over from other donors' samples. The genes are TRBV27 and TRBJ2-3, with unresolved D. Specimen: cultured CD8+ T cells from PBMCs, collected from culture after CMV antigen stimulation. CDR3 in amino acids: CASSLAADTDTQYF. CDR3 DNA: TGTGCCAGCAGTTTGGCAGCAGACACAGATACGCAGTATTTT.